What follows is one T cell receptor beta chain and its context. V trimming: 6 bases; J trimming: 2 bases; junction bases outside the gene matches: 11. This CDR3 contains 16 residues. This entry comes from a study of blood T cell repertoires in COVID-19. Here immunoSEQ multiplex PCR was the method, and the copy in TCRdb shows in-frame clones only, minus some. The repertoire has some 150,000 clones, 80% to 85% of them found once; the top ten carry approximately 3.9%. Sequenced material: peripheral blood. The origin of this receptor is a woman between 55 and 75 years old with acute or convalescent COVID-19. J is TRBJ2-1 and V is TRBV5-3, with 7 bases aligning to TRBD2. TRBV5-3 is labeled an ORF, and its function is uncertain. CDR3 in amino acids: CARIRFRGDPYNEQFF. CDR3 sequence (DNA): TGTGCCAGAATTCGGTTCCGGGGGGATCCCTACAATGAGCAGTTCTTC.